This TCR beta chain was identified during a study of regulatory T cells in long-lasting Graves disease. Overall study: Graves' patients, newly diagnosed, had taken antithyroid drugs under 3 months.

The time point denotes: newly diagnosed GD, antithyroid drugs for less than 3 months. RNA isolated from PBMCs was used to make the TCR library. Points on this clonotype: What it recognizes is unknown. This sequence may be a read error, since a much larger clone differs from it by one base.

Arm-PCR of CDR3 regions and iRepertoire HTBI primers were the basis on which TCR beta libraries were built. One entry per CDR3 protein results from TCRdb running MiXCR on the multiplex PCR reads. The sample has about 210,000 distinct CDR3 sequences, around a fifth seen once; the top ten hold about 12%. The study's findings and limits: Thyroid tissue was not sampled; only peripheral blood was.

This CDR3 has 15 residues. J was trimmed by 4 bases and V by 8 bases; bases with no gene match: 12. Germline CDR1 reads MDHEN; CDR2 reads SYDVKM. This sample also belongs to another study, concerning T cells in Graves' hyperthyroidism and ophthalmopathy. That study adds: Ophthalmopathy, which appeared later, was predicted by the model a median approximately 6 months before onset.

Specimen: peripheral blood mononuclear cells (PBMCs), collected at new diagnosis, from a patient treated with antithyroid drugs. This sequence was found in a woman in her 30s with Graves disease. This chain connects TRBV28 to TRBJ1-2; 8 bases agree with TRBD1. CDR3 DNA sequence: TGTGCCAGCGGCCTGGACAGGGCGGGGGGCTATGGCTACACCTTC. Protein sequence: CASGLDRAGGYGYTF.